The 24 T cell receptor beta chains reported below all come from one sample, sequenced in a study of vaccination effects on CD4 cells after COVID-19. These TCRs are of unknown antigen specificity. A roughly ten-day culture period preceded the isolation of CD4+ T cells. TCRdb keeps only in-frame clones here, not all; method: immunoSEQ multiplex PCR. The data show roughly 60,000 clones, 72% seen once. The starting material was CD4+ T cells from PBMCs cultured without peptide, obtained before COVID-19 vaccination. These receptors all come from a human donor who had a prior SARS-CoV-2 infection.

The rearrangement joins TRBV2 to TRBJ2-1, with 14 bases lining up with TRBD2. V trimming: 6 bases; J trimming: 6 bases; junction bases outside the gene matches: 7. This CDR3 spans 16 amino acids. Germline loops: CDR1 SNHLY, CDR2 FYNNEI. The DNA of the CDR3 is TGTGCCAGCAGCCACACGACTAGCGGGAGGGTCAATGAGCAGTTCTTC. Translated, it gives CASSHTTSGRVNEQFF.

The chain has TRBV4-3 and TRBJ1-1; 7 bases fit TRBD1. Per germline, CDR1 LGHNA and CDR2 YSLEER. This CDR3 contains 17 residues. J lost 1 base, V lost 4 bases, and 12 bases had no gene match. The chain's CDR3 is CASSLDRAYAGNTEAFF. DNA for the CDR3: TGCGCCAGCAGCCTAGACAGGGCTTATGCCGGGAACACTGAAGCTTTCTTT.

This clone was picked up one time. The CDR3 spells CASSLGTEQPQHF. In DNA, the CDR3 is TGCGCCAGCAGCTTAGGGACCGAGCAGCCCCAGCATTTT. The chain is built from TRBV5-1 and TRBJ1-5, with D perhaps TRBD1 (5 bases). This CDR3 has 13 amino acids. CDR1 SGHRS and CDR2 YFSETQ come from the germline V gene. The ends were cut back, 2 bases at V and 7 bases at J, with 10 bases in the middle.

In nucleotides, the CDR3 is TGTGCCAGCAGTTTCTACACCCTCCTTTGGGGGGAGCAGTACTTC. It yields the protein CASSFYTLLWGEQYF. This chain joins TRBV27 and TRBJ2-7, with D perhaps assigned TRBD1 or TRBD2 (5 bases each). Trimming stripped 3 bases from V and 7 bases from J, with 19 bases between. This CDR3 region has 15 residues. Germline-derived CDR1 and CDR2 are MNHEY and SMNVEV (reference sequence).

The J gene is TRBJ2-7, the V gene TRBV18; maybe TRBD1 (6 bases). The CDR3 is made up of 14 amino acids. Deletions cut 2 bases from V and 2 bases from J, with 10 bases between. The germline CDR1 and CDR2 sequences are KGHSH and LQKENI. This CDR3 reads CASSPGGNAYEQYF. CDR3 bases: TGTGCCAGCTCACCAGGGGGCAATGCCTACGAGCAGTACTTC. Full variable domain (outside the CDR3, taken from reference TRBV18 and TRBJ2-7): NAGVMQNPRHLVRRRGQEARLRCSPMKGHSHVYWYRQLPEEGLKFMVYLQKENIIDESGMPKERFSAEFPKEGPSILRIQQVVRGDSAAYFCASSPGGNAYEQYFGPGTRLTVT.

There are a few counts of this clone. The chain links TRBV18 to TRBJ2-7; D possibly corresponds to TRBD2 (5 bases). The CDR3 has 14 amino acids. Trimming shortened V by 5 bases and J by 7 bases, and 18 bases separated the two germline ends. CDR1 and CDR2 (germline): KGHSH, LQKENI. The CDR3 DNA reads TGTGCCAGCTCAACTTACAGCCGGGATAGGGAGCAGTACTTC. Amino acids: CASSTYSRDREQYF.

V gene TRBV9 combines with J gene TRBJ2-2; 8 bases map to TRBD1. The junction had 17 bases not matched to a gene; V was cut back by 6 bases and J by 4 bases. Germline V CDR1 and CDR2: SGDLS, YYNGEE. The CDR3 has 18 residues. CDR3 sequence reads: CASTSTSWEQGVTGELFF. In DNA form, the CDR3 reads TGTGCCAGCACCTCAACCTCCTGGGAACAGGGGGTCACCGGGGAGCTGTTTTTT. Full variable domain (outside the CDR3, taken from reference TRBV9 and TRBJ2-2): DSGVTQTPKHLITATGQRVTLRCSPRSGDLSVYWYQQSLDQGLQFLIQYYNGEERAKGNILERFSAQQFPDLHSELNLSSLELGDSALYFCASTSTSWEQGVTGELFFGEGSRLTVL.

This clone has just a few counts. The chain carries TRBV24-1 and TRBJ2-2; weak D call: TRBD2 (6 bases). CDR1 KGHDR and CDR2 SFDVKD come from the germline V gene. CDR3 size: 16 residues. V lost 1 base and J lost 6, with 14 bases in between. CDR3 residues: CATSDLKSWGAGELFF. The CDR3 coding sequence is TGTGCCACCAGTGATTTAAAGTCTTGGGGGGCCGGGGAGCTGTTTTTT.

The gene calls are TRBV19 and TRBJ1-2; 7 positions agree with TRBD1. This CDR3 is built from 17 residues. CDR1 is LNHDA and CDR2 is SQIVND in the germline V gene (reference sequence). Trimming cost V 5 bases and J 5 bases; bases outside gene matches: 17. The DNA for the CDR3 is TGTGCCAGTAGTGAGCCCTATGGACAGGAGTCTAGGTATGGCTACACCTTC. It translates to CASSEPYGQESRYGYTF.

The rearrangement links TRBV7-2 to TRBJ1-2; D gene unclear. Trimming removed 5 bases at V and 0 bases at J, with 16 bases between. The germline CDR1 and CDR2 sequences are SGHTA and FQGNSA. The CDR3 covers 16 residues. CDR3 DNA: TGTGCCAGCAGCCCCCAGTCGGGGATTCCTAACTATGGCTACACCTTC. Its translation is CASSPQSGIPNYGYTF.

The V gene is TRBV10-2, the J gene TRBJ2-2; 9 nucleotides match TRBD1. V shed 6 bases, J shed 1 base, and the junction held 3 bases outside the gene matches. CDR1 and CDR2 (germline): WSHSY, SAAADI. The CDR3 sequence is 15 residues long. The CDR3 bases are TGCGCCAGCAGGATGGGACAGGGGAACACCGGGGAGCTGTTTTTT. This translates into CASRMGQGNTGELFF.

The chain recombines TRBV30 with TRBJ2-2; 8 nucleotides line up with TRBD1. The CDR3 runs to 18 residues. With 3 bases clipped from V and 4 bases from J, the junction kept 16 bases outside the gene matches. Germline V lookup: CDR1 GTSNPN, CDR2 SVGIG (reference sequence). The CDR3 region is CAWRGRGQAKTSTGELFF. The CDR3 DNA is TGTGCCTGGAGGGGCCGGGGACAGGCCAAAACCTCCACCGGGGAGCTGTTTTTT.

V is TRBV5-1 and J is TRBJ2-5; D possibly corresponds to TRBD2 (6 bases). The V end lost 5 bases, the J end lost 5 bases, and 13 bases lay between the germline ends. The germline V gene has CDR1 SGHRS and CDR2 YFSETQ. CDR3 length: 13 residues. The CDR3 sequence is CASRSGSLETQYF. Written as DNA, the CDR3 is TGCGCCAGCAGGTCCGGGAGTCTCGAGACCCAGTACTTC.

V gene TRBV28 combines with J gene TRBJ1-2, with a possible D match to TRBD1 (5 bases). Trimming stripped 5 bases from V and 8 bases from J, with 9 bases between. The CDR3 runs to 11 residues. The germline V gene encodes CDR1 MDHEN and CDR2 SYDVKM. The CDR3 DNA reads TGTGCCAGCAGTCTGGGGCGAGGCTACACCTTC. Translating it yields CASSLGRGYTF.

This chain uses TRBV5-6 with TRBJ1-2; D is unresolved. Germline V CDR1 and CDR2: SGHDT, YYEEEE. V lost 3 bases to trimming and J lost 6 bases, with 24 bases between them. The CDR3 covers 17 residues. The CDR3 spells CASSSALPSRRANGYTF. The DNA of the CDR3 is TGTGCCAGCAGCTCTGCCTTGCCCTCCAGACGGGCTAATGGCTACACCTTC.

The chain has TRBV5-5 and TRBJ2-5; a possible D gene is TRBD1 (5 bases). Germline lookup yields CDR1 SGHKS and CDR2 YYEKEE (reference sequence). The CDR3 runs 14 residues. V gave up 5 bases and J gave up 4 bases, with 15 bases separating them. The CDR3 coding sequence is TGTGCCAGCAGTTCTCTGGACACGTTAGAGACCCAGTACTTC. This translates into CASSSLDTLETQYF.

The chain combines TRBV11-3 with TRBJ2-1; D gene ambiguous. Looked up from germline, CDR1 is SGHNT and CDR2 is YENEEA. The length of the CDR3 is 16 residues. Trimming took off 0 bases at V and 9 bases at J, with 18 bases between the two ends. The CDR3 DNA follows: TGTGCCAGCAGCTTAGATGTGGGCCGATCGACGGGTGAGCAGTTCTTC. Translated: CASSLDVGRSTGEQFF.

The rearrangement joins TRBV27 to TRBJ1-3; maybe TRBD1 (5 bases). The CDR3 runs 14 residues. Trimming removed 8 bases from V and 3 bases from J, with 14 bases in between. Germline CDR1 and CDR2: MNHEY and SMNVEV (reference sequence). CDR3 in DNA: TGTGCCAGCGCCCCCGGGGGTTATGGAAACACCATATATTTT. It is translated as CASAPGGYGNTIYF.

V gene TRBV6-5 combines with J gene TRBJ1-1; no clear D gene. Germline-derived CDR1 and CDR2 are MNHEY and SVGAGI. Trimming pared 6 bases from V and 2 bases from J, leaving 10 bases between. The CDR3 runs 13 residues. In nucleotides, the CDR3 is TGTGCCAGCAGATTGACATATAACACTGAAGCTTTCTTT. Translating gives CASRLTYNTEAFF.

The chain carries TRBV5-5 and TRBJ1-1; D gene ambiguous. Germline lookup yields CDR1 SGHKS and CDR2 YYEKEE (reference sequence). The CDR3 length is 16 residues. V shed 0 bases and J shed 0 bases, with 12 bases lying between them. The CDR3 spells CASSLVLWQMNTEAFF. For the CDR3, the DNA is TGTGCCAGCAGCTTGGTTCTGTGGCAGATGAACACTGAAGCTTTCTTT.

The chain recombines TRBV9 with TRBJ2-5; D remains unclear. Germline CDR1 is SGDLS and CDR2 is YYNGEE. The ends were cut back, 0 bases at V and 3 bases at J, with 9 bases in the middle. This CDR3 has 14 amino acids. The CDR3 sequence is CASSVGLTKETQYF. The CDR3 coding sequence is TGTGCCAGCAGCGTAGGTCTAACCAAAGAGACCCAGTACTTC.

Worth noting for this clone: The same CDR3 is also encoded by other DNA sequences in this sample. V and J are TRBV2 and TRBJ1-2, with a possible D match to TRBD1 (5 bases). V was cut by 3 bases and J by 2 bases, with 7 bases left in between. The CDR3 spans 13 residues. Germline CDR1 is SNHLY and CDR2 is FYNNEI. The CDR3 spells CASSDEGNYGYTF. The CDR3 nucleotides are TGTGCCAGCAGTGACGAGGGGAACTATGGCTACACCTTC.

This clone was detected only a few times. CDR3 in DNA: TGTGCCAGCAGCTGGACAAGCTCTAGCACAGATACGCAGTATTTT. Protein product: CASSWTSSSTDTQYF. The chain couples TRBV7-6 to TRBJ2-3; weak D call: TRBD1 (5 bases). CDR3 size: 15 residues. V gave up 4 bases and J gave up 0 bases, with 11 bases separating them. The germline CDR1 and CDR2 sequences are SGHVS and FNYEAQ.

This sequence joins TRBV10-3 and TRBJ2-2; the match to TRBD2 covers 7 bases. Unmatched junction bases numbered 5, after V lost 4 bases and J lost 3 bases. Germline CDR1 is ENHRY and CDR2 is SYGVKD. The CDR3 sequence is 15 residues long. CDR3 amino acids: CAISGTSRDTGELFF. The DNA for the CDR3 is TGTGCCATCAGTGGGACTAGTCGGGACACCGGGGAGCTGTTTTTT.